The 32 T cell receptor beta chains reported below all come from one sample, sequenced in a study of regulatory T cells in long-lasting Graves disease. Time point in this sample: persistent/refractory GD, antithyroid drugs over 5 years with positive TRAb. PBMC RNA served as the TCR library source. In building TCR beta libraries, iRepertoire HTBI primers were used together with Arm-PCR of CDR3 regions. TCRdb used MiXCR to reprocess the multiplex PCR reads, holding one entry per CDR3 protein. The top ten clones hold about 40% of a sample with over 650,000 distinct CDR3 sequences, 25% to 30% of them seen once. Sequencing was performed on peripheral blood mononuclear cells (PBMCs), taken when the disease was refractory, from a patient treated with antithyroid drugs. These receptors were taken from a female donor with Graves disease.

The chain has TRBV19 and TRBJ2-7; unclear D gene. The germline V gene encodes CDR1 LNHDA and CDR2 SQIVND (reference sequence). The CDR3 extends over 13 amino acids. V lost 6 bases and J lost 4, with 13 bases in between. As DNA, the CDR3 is TGTGCCAGTAGCCACATCCTCGGTTACGAGCAGTACTTC. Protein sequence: CASSHILGYEQYF.

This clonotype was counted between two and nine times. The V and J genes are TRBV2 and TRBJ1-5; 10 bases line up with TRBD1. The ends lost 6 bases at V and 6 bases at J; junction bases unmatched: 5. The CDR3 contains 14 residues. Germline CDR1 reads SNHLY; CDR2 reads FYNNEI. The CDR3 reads CASSAGQGSQPQHF. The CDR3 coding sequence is TGTGCCAGCAGCGCGGGACAGGGGAGTCAGCCCCAGCATTTT. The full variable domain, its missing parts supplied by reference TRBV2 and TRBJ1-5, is EPEVTQTPSHQVTQMGQEVILRCVPISNHLYFYWYRQILGQKVEFLVSFYNNEISEKSEIFDDQFSVERPDGSNFTLKIRSTKLEDSAMYFCASSAGQGSQPQHFGDGTRLSIL.

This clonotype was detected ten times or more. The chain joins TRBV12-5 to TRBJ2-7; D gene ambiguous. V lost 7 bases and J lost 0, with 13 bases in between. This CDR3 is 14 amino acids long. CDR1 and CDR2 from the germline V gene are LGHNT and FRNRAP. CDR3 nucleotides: TGTGCTAGTGCTTGGAACCCCAGCTCCTACGAGCAGTACTTC. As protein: CASAWNPSSYEQYF.

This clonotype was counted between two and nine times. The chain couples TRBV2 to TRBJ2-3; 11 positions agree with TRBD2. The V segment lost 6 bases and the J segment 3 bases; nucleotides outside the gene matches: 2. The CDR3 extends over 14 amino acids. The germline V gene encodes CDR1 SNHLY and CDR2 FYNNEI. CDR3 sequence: CASRLAGGTDTQYF. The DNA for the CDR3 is TGTGCCAGCAGGCTAGCGGGAGGAACAGATACGCAGTATTTT.

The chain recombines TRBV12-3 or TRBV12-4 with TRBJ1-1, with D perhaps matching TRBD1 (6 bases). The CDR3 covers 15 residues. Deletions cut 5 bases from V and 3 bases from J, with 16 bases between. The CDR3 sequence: CASSQRTGGHTEAFF. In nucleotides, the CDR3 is TGTGCCAGCAGTCAGAGGACGGGGGGGCACACTGAAGCTTTCTTT.

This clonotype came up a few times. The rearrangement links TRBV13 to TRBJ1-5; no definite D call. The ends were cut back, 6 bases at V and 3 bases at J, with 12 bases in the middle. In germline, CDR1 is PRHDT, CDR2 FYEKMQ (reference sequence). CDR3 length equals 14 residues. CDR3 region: CASSYGGNNQPQHF. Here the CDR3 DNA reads TGTGCCAGCAGTTACGGCGGTAACAATCAGCCCCAGCATTTT.

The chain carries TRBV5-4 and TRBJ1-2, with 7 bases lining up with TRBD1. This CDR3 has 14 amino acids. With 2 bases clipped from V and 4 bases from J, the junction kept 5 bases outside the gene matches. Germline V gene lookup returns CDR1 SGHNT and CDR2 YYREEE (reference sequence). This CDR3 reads CASSFGQVVYGYTF. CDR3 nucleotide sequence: TGTGCCAGCAGCTTTGGACAGGTGGTCTATGGCTACACCTTC.

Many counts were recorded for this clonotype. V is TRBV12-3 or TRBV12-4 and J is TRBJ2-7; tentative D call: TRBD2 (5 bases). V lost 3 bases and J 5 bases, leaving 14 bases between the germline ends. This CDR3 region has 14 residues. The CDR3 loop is CASSFGEGWNEQYF. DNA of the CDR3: TGTGCCAGCAGTTTTGGTGAGGGTTGGAACGAGCAGTACTTC.

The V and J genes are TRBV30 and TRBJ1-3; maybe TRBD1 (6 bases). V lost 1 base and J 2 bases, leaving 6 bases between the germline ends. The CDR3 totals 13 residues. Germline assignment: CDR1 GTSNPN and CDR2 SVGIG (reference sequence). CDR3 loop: CAWSGQAGNTIYF. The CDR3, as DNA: TGTGCCTGGAGTGGACAGGCTGGAAACACCATATATTTT.

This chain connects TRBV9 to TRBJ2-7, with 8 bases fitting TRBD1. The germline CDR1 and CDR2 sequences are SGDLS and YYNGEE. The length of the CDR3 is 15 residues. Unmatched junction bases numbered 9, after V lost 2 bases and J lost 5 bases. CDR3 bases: TGTGCCAGCAGCGTGGGAGAGGACAGGGTCCACGAGCAGTACTTC. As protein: CASSVGEDRVHEQYF.

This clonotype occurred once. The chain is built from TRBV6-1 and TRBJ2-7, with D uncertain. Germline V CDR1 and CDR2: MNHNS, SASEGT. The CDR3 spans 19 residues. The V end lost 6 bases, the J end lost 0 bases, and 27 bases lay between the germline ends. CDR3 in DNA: TGTGCCAGCAGCCAAGGTCCGCTTGGAGCTGATCGTAGCTCCTACGAGCAGTACTTC. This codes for CASSQGPLGADRSSYEQYF.

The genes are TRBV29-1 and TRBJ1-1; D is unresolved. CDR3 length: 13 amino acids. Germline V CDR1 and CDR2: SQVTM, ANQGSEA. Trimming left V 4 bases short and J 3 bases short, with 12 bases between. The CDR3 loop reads CSVGRAMDTEAFF. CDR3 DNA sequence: TGCAGCGTTGGGAGGGCAATGGACACTGAAGCTTTCTTT. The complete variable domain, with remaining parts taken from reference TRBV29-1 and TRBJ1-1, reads SAVISQKPSRDICQRGTSLTIQCQVDSQVTMMFWYRQQPGQSLTLIATANQGSEATYESGFVIDKFPISRPNLTFSTLTVSNMSPEDSSIYLCSVGRAMDTEAFFGQGTRLTVV.

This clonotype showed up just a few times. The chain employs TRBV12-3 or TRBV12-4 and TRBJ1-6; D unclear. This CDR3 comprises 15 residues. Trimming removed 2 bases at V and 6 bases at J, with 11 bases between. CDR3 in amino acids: CASSLYQRPNSPLHF. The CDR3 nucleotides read TGTGCCAGCAGTTTATATCAACGGCCTAATTCACCCCTCCACTTT.

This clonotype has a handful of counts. For the CDR3, the DNA is TGTGCCAGCGGAACCCGGCCCCAGCATTTT. It codes for CASGTRPQHF. The chain carries TRBV28 and TRBJ1-5; the D is unclear. Trimming removed 8 bases from V and 9 bases from J, with 8 bases in between. The CDR3 has 10 amino acids. CDR1 and CDR2 from the germline V gene are MDHEN and SYDVKM.

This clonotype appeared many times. CDR3 sequence reads: CASSERAFNQPQHF. The CDR3 bases are TGTGCCAGCAGTGAAAGAGCCTTCAATCAGCCCCAGCATTTT. The rearrangement links TRBV6-1 to TRBJ1-5; D gene unclear. From germline, CDR1 is MNHNS and CDR2 SASEGT. The CDR3 is 14 residues long. Between the trimmed V and J ends, which lost 2 bases and 3 bases, there was a span of 8 bases.

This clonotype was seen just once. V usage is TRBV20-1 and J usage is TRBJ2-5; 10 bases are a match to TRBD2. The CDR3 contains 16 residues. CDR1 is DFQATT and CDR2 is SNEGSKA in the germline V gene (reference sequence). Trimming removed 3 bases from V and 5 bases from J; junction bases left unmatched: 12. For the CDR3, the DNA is TGCAGTGCTAGGAGCGTAGCGGGAGGTTCCGTCGAGACCCAGTACTTC. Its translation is CSARSVAGGSVETQYF.

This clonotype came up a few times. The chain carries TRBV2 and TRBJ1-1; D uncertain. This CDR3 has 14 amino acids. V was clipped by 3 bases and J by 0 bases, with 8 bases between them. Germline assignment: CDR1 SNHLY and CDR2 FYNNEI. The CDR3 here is CASSDSRMNTEAFF. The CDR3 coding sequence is TGTGCCAGCAGTGATAGCAGGATGAACACTGAAGCTTTCTTT.

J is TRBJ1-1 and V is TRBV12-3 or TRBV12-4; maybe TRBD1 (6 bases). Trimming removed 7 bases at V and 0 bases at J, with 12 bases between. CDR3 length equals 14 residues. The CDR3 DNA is TGTGCCAGCACCGACAGGCGCATGAACACTGAAGCTTTCTTT. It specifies CASTDRRMNTEAFF.

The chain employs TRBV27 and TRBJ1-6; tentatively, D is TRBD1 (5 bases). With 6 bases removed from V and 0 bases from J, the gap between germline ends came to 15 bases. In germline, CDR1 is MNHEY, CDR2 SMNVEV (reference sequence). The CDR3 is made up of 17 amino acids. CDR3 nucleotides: TGTGCCAGCAGCCCCTTTGGGGGGAGCTCCTATAATTCACCCCTCCACTTT. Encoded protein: CASSPFGGSSYNSPLHF.

In nucleotides, the CDR3 is TGTGCCAGCAGGGCCAGGGGGCTCGCTAACTATGGCTACACCTTC. This sequence encodes CASRARGLANYGYTF. The chain uses TRBV27 and TRBJ1-2, with 8 bases that match TRBD1. The V gene's germline CDR1 is MNHEY and CDR2 SMNVEV (reference sequence). Trimming at V came to 6 bases and at J to 0 bases, leaving 6 bases not matched to a gene. The CDR3 extends over 15 amino acids.

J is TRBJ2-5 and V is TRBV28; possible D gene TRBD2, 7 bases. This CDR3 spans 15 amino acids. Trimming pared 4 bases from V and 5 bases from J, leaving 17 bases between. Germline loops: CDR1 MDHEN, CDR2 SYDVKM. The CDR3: CASSWYGGAGETQYF. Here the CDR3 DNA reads TGTGCCAGCAGTTGGTATGGGGGGGCCGGGGAGACCCAGTACTTC.

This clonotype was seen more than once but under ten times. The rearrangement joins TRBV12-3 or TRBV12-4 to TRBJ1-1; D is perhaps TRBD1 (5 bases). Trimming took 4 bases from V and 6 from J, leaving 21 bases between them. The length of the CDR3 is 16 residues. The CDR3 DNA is TGTGCCAGCAGTTCACGGCCGGCAGGGTCGGGATCTGAAGCTTTCTTT. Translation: CASSSRPAGSGSEAFF.

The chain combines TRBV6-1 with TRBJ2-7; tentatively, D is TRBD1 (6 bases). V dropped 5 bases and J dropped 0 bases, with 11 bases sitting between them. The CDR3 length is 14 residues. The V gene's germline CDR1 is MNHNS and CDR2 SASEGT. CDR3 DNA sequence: TGTGCCAGCAGTCAGGGGTCAAGCTCCTACGAGCAGTACTTC. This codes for CASSQGSSSYEQYF.

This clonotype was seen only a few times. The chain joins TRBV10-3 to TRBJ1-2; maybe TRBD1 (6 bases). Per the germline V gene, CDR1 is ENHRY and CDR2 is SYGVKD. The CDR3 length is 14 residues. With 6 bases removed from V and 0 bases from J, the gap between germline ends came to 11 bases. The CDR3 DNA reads TGTGCCATCAGGCTGGGGGCTACTAACTATGGCTACACCTTC. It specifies CAIRLGATNYGYTF.

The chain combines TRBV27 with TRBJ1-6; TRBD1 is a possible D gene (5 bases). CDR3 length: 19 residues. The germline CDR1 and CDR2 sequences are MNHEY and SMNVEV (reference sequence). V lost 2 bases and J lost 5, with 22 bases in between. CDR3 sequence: CASSLGTVDQHGDNSPLHF. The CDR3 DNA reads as TGTGCCAGCAGTTTAGGGACCGTGGACCAACACGGCGATAATTCACCCCTCCACTTT.

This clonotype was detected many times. The CDR3: CASSWTENTGELFF. Here the CDR3 DNA reads TGTGCCAGCAGTTGGACAGAGAACACCGGGGAGCTGTTTTTT. The V gene is TRBV6-2 or TRBV6-3, the J gene TRBJ2-2; D is perhaps TRBD1 (6 bases). The germline gives CDR1 MNHEY, CDR2 SVGEGT. This CDR3 has 14 amino acids. Trimming stripped 4 bases from V and 1 base from J, with 7 bases between.

The DNA for the CDR3 is TGCGCCAGCAGCCGACCCGGACAGGGTGGGGCCAGCGAGCAGTACTTC. This encodes CASSRPGQGGASEQYF. The chain has TRBV5-1 and TRBJ2-7, with 8 bases fitting TRBD1. V was pared by 4 bases and J by 6 bases, with 15 bases of the junction left unmatched. The CDR3 is made up of 16 amino acids. Germline V gene lookup returns CDR1 SGHRS and CDR2 YFSETQ.

DNA for the CDR3: TGTGCCACCAGCCCGGGACAGGGGGCGCGATATGGCTACACCTTC. This sequence encodes CATSPGQGARYGYTF. The chain carries TRBV24-1 and TRBJ1-2; TRBD1 matches at 12 bases. The junction had 7 bases not matched to a gene; V was cut back by 7 bases and J by 5 bases. The V gene's germline CDR1 is KGHDR and CDR2 SFDVKD. CDR3 size: 15 residues.

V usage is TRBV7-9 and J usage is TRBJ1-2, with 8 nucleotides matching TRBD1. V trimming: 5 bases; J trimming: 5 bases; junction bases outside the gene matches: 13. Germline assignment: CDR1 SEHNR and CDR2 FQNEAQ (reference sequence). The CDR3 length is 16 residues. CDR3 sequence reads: CASSGPTGAPYYGYTF. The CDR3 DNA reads TGTGCCAGCAGCGGGCCGACAGGGGCCCCCTATTATGGCTACACCTTC. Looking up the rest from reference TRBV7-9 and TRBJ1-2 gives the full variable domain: DTGVSQNPRHKITKRGQNVTFRCDPISEHNRLYWYRQTLGQGPEFLTYFQNEAQLEKSRLLSDRFSAERPKGSFSTLEIQRTEQGDSAMYLCASSGPTGAPYYGYTFGSGTRLTVV.

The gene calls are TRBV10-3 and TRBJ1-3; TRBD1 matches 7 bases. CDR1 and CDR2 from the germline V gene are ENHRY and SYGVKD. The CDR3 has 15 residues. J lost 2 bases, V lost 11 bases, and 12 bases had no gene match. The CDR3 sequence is CAARTGSGAGNTIYF. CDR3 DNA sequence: TGTGCCGCCAGGACAGGTTCAGGGGCTGGAAACACCATATATTTT.

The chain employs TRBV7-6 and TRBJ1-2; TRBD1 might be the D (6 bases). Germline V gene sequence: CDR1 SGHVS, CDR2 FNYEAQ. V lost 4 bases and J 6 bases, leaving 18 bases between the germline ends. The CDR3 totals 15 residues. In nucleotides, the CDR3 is TGTGCCAGCAGCTCCCTGGGGGTCGGGGGCGATGGCTACACCTTC. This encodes CASSSLGVGGDGYTF.

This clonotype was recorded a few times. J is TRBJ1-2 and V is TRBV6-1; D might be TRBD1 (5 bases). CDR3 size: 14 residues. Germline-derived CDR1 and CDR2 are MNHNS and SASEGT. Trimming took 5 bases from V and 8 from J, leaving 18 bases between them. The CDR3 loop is CASSPMGGVGGYTF. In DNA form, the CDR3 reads TGTGCCAGCAGTCCTATGGGAGGGGTCGGCGGCTACACCTTC.